This TCR beta chain stems from a study of Ad26.COV2.S vaccination and SARS-CoV-2 variants. Indicated treatment: approximately 18 received Ad26.COV2.S at low or high dose, single or two shots; roughly five received placebo; per-sample allocation not given. Day 63 after the first vaccine or placebo injection was the time point for sampling. From germline, CDR1 is SEHNR and CDR2 FQNEAQ (reference sequence). This CDR3 spans 14 amino acids. V was pared by 6 bases and J by 3 bases, with 14 bases between. Profiled with immunoSEQ multiplex PCR; TCRdb holds only in-frame clones, not every one. Of about 400,000 clones in the sample, about 89% are singletons; the top ten hold around 1.9%.

The receptor was derived from a person between 18 and 59 years old who received the Ad26.COV2.S COVID-19 vaccine or a placebo. Sequenced material: peripheral blood, taken in a trial of Ad26.COV2.S vaccine versus placebo. This chain links TRBV7-9 with TRBJ1-1; D unresolved. The CDR3 protein is CASRPPERDTEAFF. The CDR3 DNA is TGTGCCAGCAGACCACCCGAGAGGGACACTGAAGCTTTCTTT. Filled out from reference TRBV7-9 and TRBJ1-1, the complete variable domain reads DTGVSQNPRHKITKRGQNVTFRCDPISEHNRLYWYRQTLGQGPEFLTYFQNEAQLEKSRLLSDRFSAERPKGSFSTLEIQRTEQGDSAMYLCASRPPERDTEAFFGQGTRLTVV.